The rows below give T cell receptor beta chains drawn from one sample of a study of neurological immune-mediated disorders. TCRdb recomputed calls from the 5' RACE reads with MiXCR, one row per CDR3 protein. The table includes under 40,000 distinct CDR3 sequences, approximately 13% detected once. Sequencing input: PBMCs. Receptors were obtained from a woman in her thirties or forties in good health. The CDR3 runs from the conserved cysteine through the conserved F or W. A D gene is named only where the DNA matches it firmly. Expanded clones get a size class; other rows say once, few or many, or leave the size out.

TGTGCCAGCAGTCAGGGGCCTTGGGATACGCAGTATTTT CASSQGPWDTQYF TRBV27 many TRBJ2-3 NA
TGTGCCAGCGCCCGGGGACAGCCGCCCCTCGAGCAGTACTTC CASARGQPPLEQYF TRBV6-2/TRBV6-3 many TRBJ2-7 TRBD1
TGTGCCAGCACTTGGAGGGGGGCGCGAACTGAAGCTTTCTTT CASTWRGARTEAFF TRBV6-2/TRBV6-3 many TRBJ1-1 NA
TGCGCCAGCAGCTCCCCGGGGGCAGGGGGTGGTTACGAGCAGTACTTC CASSSPGAGGGYEQYF TRBV5-1 NA TRBJ2-7 NA
TGTGCCAGCAGCTTAGCGGTGGAGGGGACCCCCCAAGAGACCCAGTACTTC CASSLAVEGTPQETQYF TRBV7-7 many TRBJ2-5 NA
TGCAGTGCTCCTCTAAATCGGGCAACTAATGAAAAACTGTTTTTT CSAPLNRATNEKLFF TRBV20-1 many TRBJ1-4 NA
TGTGCCAGCAGCCCGCGGATTAGCGGGACCTCAGGGGATACGCAGTATTTT CASSPRISGTSGDTQYF TRBV9 NA TRBJ2-3 TRBD2
TGCAGTGCTAGAGGACAGGGGGACACTGAAGCTTTCTTT CSARGQGDTEAFF TRBV20-1 medium-sized TRBJ1-1 TRBD1
TGCGCCAGCAGCCAAGTTAAGATTTTTGGGACAGGTCTTAACTCCTACGAGCAGTACTTC CASSQVKIFGTGLNSYEQYF TRBV4-1 many TRBJ2-7 TRBD1
TGCAGTGCTCCAGGGCGACAAACTGAAGCTTTCTTT CSAPGRQTEAFF TRBV20-1 many TRBJ1-1 NA
TGTGCCACTATTGCACCCGGCCAGTACTGCCAGCCCCAGCATTTT CATIAPGQYCQPQHF TRBV21-1 many TRBJ1-5 NA
TGTGCCAGCAGTGAAGCGGGGGGGGGCTACGAGCAGTACTTC CASSEAGGGYEQYF TRBV6-1 NA TRBJ2-7 TRBD2
TGTGCCAGCAGCGTATCCGTAGGGGACAGAAGCTACAATGAGCAGTTCTTC CASSVSVGDRSYNEQFF TRBV9 many TRBJ2-1 TRBD1
TGCAGCGTTACGGTGTCTAACACTGAAGCTTTCTTT CSVTVSNTEAFF TRBV29-1 many TRBJ1-1 NA
TGTGCCACCAGTGATTCCCGGACTAGTGTAAATGAGCAGTTCTTC CATSDSRTSVNEQFF TRBV24-1 many TRBJ2-1 TRBD2
TGTGCCACCAGAGTTTCATATTTACAGGAGCTAGCCAAAAACATTCAGTACTTC CATRVSYLQELAKNIQYF TRBV24-1 NA TRBJ2-4 NA
TGTGCCAGCACGGGACAGGGCATTTCCTACGAGCAGTACTTC CASTGQGISYEQYF TRBV2 many TRBJ2-7 TRBD1
TGCAGCGCCCTGGGGCTAGCGGGGGAAGGTGAGCAGTTCTTC CSALGLAGEGEQFF TRBV29-1 many TRBJ2-1 TRBD2
TGCGCCAGCAGCCTGGGGACAGGGGGTAGTTCACCCCTCCACTTT CASSLGTGGSSPLHF TRBV5-1 many TRBJ1-6 TRBD1
TGCAGTGCTATGGGTCGGCACTATGGCTACACCTTC CSAMGRHYGYTF TRBV20-1 many TRBJ1-2 NA
TGTGCCAGCAGCGACCGGGAAATTAATTCACCCCTCCACTTT CASSDREINSPLHF TRBV5-6 medium-sized TRBJ1-6 NA
TGCGCCAGCAGCTTGGAGGTGGGGTTGAAGGGGACTGAGCAGTTCTTC CASSLEVGLKGTEQFF TRBV5-1 medium-sized TRBJ2-1 NA
TGTGCCACCAGCAGGCAACAGGGGAAGTTTGAAAAACTGTTTTTT CATSRQQGKFEKLFF TRBV15 many TRBJ1-4 TRBD1
TGTGCCAGCAGTATAGGAGGGGTAGCCACCAATGAGCAGTTCTTC CASSIGGVATNEQFF TRBV6-5 many TRBJ2-1 NA
TGTGCCAGCAGCCGCCCGACTAGCGAAGCTAGCACAGATACGCAGTATTTT CASSRPTSEASTDTQYF TRBV3-1 many TRBJ2-3 TRBD2
TGTGCCAGCAGCCCTGGGAATTCACCCCTCCACTTT CASSPGNSPLHF TRBV3-2 many TRBJ1-6 NA
TGCGCCGCGGCCCCGCAGGGTCAGCCCCAGCATTTT CAAAPQGQPQHF TRBV10-2 many TRBJ1-5 NA
TGTGCCACCAGTGATTCCCACAATAATCAGCCCCAGCATTTT CATSDSHNNQPQHF TRBV24-1 many TRBJ1-5 NA
TGTGCCAGCAGCTCCCGGTTGTACACTGAAGCTTTCTTT CASSSRLYTEAFF TRBV7-2 NA TRBJ1-1 NA
TGCAGCGCCCGAAACCCAAGAGGCTACAATGAGCAGTTCTTC CSARNPRGYNEQFF TRBV29-1 NA TRBJ2-1 NA
TGCGCCAGCAGCCAAGCGAGGGGCAATGAGCAGTTCTTC CASSQARGNEQFF TRBV4-1 many TRBJ2-1 NA
TGCAGCGTTCACCCAGGGGTGATCGGGGAGACCCAGTACTTC CSVHPGVIGETQYF TRBV29-1 many TRBJ2-5 NA
TGTGCCAGCAGCCAGGACAGGGGCTTATCCAAAAACATTCAGTACTTC CASSQDRGLSKNIQYF TRBV6-2/TRBV6-3 NA TRBJ2-4 TRBD1
TGCGCCAGCAGTCTTTACGTCTCTGAAGCGGGGCGCAGGACTGAAGCTTTCTTT CASSLYVSEAGRRTEAFF TRBV5-1 many TRBJ1-1 NA
TGTGCCAGCAGTTGGTCACGCAATGAGCAGTTCTTC CASSWSRNEQFF TRBV7-2 many TRBJ2-1 NA
TGTGCCAGCAGTAAAGGGTGGAGGGATACGCAGTATTTT CASSKGWRDTQYF TRBV12-3/TRBV12-4 medium-sized TRBJ2-3 NA
TGTGCCAGCAGCTTAAGTTACTACCTAAGAGAGACCCAGTACTTC CASSLSYYLRETQYF TRBV4-2 many TRBJ2-5 NA
TGTGCCAGCAGTGAATCCGGTTGGAGACAGGGGATATATGGCTACACCTTC CASSESGWRQGIYGYTF TRBV25-1 many TRBJ1-2 TRBD1
TGTGCCAGCAGTTTTCAGGAAGGAAACACCATATATTTT CASSFQEGNTIYF TRBV12-3/TRBV12-4 many TRBJ1-3 NA
TGTGCCAGCAGCCAAGATGAGAACGGGGATGGCTACACCTTC CASSQDENGDGYTF TRBV3-1 many TRBJ1-2 NA
TGTGCCAGCAGCGTAACAGGGGGCGTGAACACTGAAGCTTTCTTT CASSVTGGVNTEAFF TRBV7-3 many TRBJ1-1 TRBD1
TGCAGCGCCGGACGGGGGACTAGCGGGCCCCGGGAAGAGACCCAGTACTTC CSAGRGTSGPREETQYF TRBV29-1 NA TRBJ2-5 TRBD2
TGCAGCGTAGGACAGGGTAGACAAGAGACCCAGTACTTC CSVGQGRQETQYF TRBV29-1 many TRBJ2-5 TRBD1
TGCAGTGCTAGTTGGAGCGGGAGGATCCTAGATACGCAGTATTTT CSASWSGRILDTQYF TRBV20-1 many TRBJ2-3 TRBD2
TGTGCCAGCAGTTTAGCCCCTCACTACGAGCAGTACTTC CASSLAPHYEQYF TRBV12-3/TRBV12-4 NA TRBJ2-7 NA
TGTGCCAGCTCACTAGGACTAGCGGGAGAGTACGAGCAGTACTTC CASSLGLAGEYEQYF TRBV18 many TRBJ2-7 TRBD2
TGTGCCAGCAGCGCACAAGCCCAAGAGACCCAGTACTTC CASSAQAQETQYF TRBV12-3/TRBV12-4 many TRBJ2-5 NA
TGTGCCAGCTCACCAGGGGAAGAGCAGCAGGAGTACTTC CASSPGEEQQEYF TRBV18 NA TRBJ2-7 NA
TGTGCCATCAGTATAGTAGGGGGCAAAGGTGATGGCTACACCTTC CAISIVGGKGDGYTF TRBV10-3 many TRBJ1-2 TRBD1
TGTGCCAGCAGCTTGAAATACACGGCACAAGAGACCCAGTACTTC CASSLKYTAQETQYF TRBV5-6 many TRBJ2-5 NA
TGTGCCACCAGTGATCGAGGGAGGGGGCACGAGACCCAGTACTTC CATSDRGRGHETQYF TRBV24-1 many TRBJ2-5 NA